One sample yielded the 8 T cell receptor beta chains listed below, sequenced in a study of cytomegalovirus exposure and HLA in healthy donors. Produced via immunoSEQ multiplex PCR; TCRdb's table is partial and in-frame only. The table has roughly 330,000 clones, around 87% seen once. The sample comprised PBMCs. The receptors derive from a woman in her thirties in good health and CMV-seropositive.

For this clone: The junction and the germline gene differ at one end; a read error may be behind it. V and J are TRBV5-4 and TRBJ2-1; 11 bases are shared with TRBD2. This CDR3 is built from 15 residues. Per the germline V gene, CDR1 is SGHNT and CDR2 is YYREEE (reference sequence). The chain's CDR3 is CASSLGLADYNEQFF. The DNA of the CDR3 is TGTGCCAGCAGTTTGGGACTAGCGGATTACAATGAGCAGTTCTTC.

The CDR3 loop reads CAWSSSGVRDTQYF. The CDR3 DNA reads TGTGCCTGGAGTTCTAGCGGGGTCAGAGATACGCAGTATTTT. The chain is built from TRBV30 and TRBJ2-3, with TRBD2 matching 9 bases. The trim removed 2 bases at V and 5 bases at J, leaving 5 bases unmatched. Germline CDR1 is GTSNPN and CDR2 is SVGIG (reference sequence). This CDR3 has 14 amino acids.

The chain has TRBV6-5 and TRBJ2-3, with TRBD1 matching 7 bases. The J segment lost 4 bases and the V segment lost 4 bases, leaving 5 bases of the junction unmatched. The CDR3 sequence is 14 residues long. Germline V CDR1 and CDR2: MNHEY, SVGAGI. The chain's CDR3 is CASSLGGRSDTQYF. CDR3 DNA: TGTGCCAGCAGTTTAGGGGGCAGGTCAGATACGCAGTATTTT.

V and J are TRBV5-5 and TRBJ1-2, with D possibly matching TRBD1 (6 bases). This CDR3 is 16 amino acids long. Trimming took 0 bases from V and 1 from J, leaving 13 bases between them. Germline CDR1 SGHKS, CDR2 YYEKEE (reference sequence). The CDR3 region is CASSLVSGAVNYGYTF. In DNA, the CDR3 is TGTGCCAGCAGCTTGGTTTCAGGGGCCGTTAACTATGGCTACACCTTC. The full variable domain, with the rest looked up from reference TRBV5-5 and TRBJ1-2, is DAGVTQSPTHLIKTRGQQVTLRCSPISGHKSVSWYQQVLGQGPQFIFQYYEKEERGRGNFPDRFSARQFPNYSSELNVNALLLGDSALYLCASSLVSGAVNYGYTFGSGTRLTVV.

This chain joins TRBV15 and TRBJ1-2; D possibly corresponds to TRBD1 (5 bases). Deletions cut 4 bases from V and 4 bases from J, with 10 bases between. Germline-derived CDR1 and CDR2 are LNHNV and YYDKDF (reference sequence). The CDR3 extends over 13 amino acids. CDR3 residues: CATSTGTPYGYTF. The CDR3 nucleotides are TGTGCCACCAGCACCGGGACCCCCTATGGCTACACCTTC.

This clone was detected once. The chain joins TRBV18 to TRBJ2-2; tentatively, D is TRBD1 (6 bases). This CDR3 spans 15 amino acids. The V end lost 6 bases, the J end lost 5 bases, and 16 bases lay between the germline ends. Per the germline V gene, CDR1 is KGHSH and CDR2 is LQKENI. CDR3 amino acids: CASSIGQQKTGELFF. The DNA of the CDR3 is TGTGCCAGCTCTATCGGACAGCAAAAAACCGGGGAGCTGTTTTTT.

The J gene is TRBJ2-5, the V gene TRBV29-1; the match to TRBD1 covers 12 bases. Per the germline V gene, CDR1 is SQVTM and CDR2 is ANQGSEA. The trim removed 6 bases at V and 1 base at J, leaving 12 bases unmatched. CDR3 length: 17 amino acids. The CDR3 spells CSVSRRDRGRLQETQYF. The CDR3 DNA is TGCAGCGTGTCGCGCCGGGACAGGGGGCGCCTCCAAGAGACCCAGTACTTC.

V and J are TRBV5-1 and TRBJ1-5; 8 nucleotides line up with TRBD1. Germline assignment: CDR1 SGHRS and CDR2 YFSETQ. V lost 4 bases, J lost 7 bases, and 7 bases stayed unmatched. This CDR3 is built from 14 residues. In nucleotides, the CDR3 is TGCGCCAGCAGCCCAGGACAGGGCAGCCAGCCCCAGCATTTT. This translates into CASSPGQGSQPQHF.